A single sample gave rise to the 23 T cell receptor beta chains below, sequenced in a study of T cell changes during pregnancy in multiple sclerosis. This table comes from immunoSEQ multiplex PCR, and its TCRdb copy is limited to in-frame clones, with some not included. The sample shows tens of thousands of clones, approximately 90% of them seen only once. The starting material was CD8+ T cells from peripheral blood mononuclear cells, obtained in the second trimester of pregnancy. The source of these receptors is a female donor in good health, enrolled as a control in a pregnancy study.

V gene TRBV28 combines with J gene TRBJ2-7; 7 bases fit TRBD1. Germline V gene sequence: CDR1 MDHEN, CDR2 SYDVKM. CDR3 length: 14 amino acids. Trimming took 7 bases from V and 2 from J; bases not matched to a gene: 8. The CDR3 here is CASTYGTEAYEQYF. CDR3 sequence (DNA): TGTGCCAGCACCTACGGGACAGAAGCCTACGAGCAGTACTTC.

This sequence joins TRBV19 and TRBJ2-2; 7 bases fit TRBD2. The V gene's germline CDR1 is LNHDA and CDR2 SQIVND (reference sequence). With V trimmed by 10 bases and J by 2 bases, 10 bases remained unmatched. The CDR3 covers 15 residues. The CDR3 bases are TGTGCCACCCGGCTGGGCGGGAGAAACACCGGGGAGCTGTTTTTT. It encodes CATRLGGRNTGELFF.

As DNA, the CDR3 is TGTGCCAGCAGCCAAGATCCGGGGATAAGTCTCACAGATACGCAGTATTTT. Its protein product is CASSQDPGISLTDTQYF. The V and J genes are TRBV4-2 and TRBJ2-3; TRBD2 might be the D (5 bases). The V gene lost 0 bases and the J gene lost 2 bases, with 15 bases spanning the gap. The CDR3 length is 17 residues. From germline, CDR1 is LGHNA and CDR2 YNFKEQ.

This clone was seen once. The genes are TRBV7-8 and TRBJ2-7, with D perhaps TRBD2 (6 bases). The ends were cut back, 4 bases at V and 7 bases at J, with 17 bases in the middle. The CDR3 spans 14 residues. In germline, CDR1 is SGHVS, CDR2 FQNEAQ. The chain's CDR3 is CASSSSSVGREQYF. The CDR3 DNA is TGTGCCAGCAGCTCCTCTAGCGTGGGCAGGGAGCAGTACTTC.

The chain is built from TRBV28 and TRBJ1-5, with TRBD1 matching 8 bases. Per germline, CDR1 MDHEN and CDR2 SYDVKM. With V trimmed by 6 bases and J by 6 bases, 7 bases remained unmatched. This CDR3 comprises 14 residues. This chain's CDR3 is CASSKDRVIQPQHF. The CDR3 DNA is TGTGCCAGCAGCAAGGACAGGGTCATTCAGCCCCAGCATTTT.

The chain joins TRBV15 to TRBJ1-2, with a tentative D call TRBD1 (6 bases). The CDR3 extends over 12 amino acids. CDR1 LNHNV and CDR2 YYDKDF come from the germline V gene (reference sequence). Trimming removed 5 bases from V and 5 bases from J, with 9 bases in between. The chain's CDR3 is CATSGTNYGYTF. CDR3 DNA: TGTGCCACCAGCGGGACAAATTATGGCTACACCTTC.

The chain joins TRBV7-8 to TRBJ2-1, with 12 bases identical to TRBD2. V shed 5 bases and J 6 bases; nucleotides not matched to a gene: 8. There are 16 residues in the CDR3. Germline V gene lookup returns CDR1 SGHVS and CDR2 FQNEAQ. The CDR3 nucleotides read TGTGCCAGCAGCCCCCAAGGACTAGCGGGGACCAATGAGCAGTTCTTC. Protein product: CASSPQGLAGTNEQFF.

Sample share makes this clone medium-sized (0.01 to 0.1%). The CDR3 reads CASRPTTGGGYGYTF. CDR3 DNA: TGTGCCAGTAGACCCACTACAGGGGGCGGCTATGGCTACACCTTC. The rearrangement joins TRBV19 to TRBJ1-2; 9 bases are shared with TRBD1. Germline lookup yields CDR1 LNHDA and CDR2 SQIVND (reference sequence). Unmatched junction bases numbered 9, after V lost 6 bases and J lost 4 bases. This CDR3 spans 15 amino acids.

This chain joins TRBV29-1 and TRBJ1-4, with D tentatively TRBD1 (6 bases). Germline-derived CDR1 and CDR2 are SQVTM and ANQGSEA. CDR3 length: 13 amino acids. With 5 bases removed from V and 7 bases from J, the gap between germline ends came to 14 bases. Here the CDR3 DNA reads TGCAGCGTTATGGGGGCAGAGGCTGAAAAACTGTTTTTT. It codes for CSVMGAEAEKLFF. The full variable domain, its missing parts supplied by reference TRBV29-1 and TRBJ1-4, is SAVISQKPSRDICQRGTSLTIQCQVDSQVTMMFWYRQQPGQSLTLIATANQGSEATYESGFVIDKFPISRPNLTFSTLTVSNMSPEDSSIYLCSVMGAEAEKLFFGSGTQLSVL.

V gene TRBV7-9 combines with J gene TRBJ2-2, with TRBD2 as a possible D gene (5 bases). CDR1 is SEHNR, CDR2 FQNEAQ, per germline (reference sequence). The CDR3 loop spans 14 amino acids. The V end lost 1 base, the J end lost 7 bases, and 10 bases lay between the germline ends. The CDR3 region is CASSLVSGSGELFF. As DNA, the CDR3 is TGTGCCAGCAGCTTAGTTTCGGGAAGCGGGGAGCTGTTTTTT. Full variable domain (remainder filled in from reference TRBV7-9 and TRBJ2-2): DTGVSQNPRHKITKRGQNVTFRCDPISEHNRLYWYRQTLGQGPEFLTYFQNEAQLEKSRLLSDRFSAERPKGSFSTLEIQRTEQGDSAMYLCASSLVSGSGELFFGEGSRLTVL.

This clone was counted once. The rearrangement links TRBV4-1 to TRBJ2-1, with 10 positions matching TRBD2. J lost 3 bases, V lost 3 bases, and 5 bases had no gene match. The CDR3 extends over 16 amino acids. Germline assignment: CDR1 MGHRA and CDR2 YSYEKL. The CDR3 nucleotides are TGCGCCAGCAGCCAGCTCGGACTAGCGGTCTACAATGAGCAGTTCTTC. This translates into CASSQLGLAVYNEQFF.

This rearrangement joins TRBV19 to TRBJ1-1; 8 bases align to TRBD1. V trimming: 5 bases; J trimming: 2 bases; junction bases outside the gene matches: 4. CDR1 LNHDA and CDR2 SQIVND come from the germline V gene (reference sequence). The CDR3 has 14 amino acids. CDR3 loop: CASSLAGGNTEAFF. In DNA, the CDR3 is TGTGCCAGTAGTCTCGCAGGGGGCAACACTGAAGCTTTCTTT.

This chain connects TRBV29-1 to TRBJ1-1, with TRBD1 as a possible D gene (6 bases). The V gene lost 6 bases and the J gene lost 4 bases, with 15 bases spanning the gap. From germline, CDR1 is SQVTM and CDR2 ANQGSEA. CDR3 size: 13 residues. As DNA, the CDR3 is TGCAGCGTCCGGGGCACCAGGGGCACTGAAGCTTTCTTT. Protein: CSVRGTRGTEAFF.

Comment on this clone: The same CDR3 arises from other DNA sequences in this sample as well. This chain uses TRBV10-1 with TRBJ1-6; 7 positions agree with TRBD1. With 7 bases clipped from V and 7 bases from J, the junction kept 7 bases outside the gene matches. The CDR3 runs to 14 residues. Germline V lookup: CDR1 WNHNN, CDR2 SYGVQD (reference sequence). The CDR3 bases are TGCGCCAGCAATGACAGGGTACTCAATTCACCCCTCCACTTT. This codes for CASNDRVLNSPLHF.

The chain links TRBV6-6 to TRBJ2-1; maybe TRBD2 (6 bases). CDR1 and CDR2 from the germline V gene are MNHNY and SVGAGI (reference sequence). Deletions cut 2 bases from V and 7 bases from J, with 15 bases between. This CDR3 comprises 15 residues. The DNA for the CDR3 is TGTGCCAGCAGTTACGGGACTGGGACTTTTAATGAGCAGTTCTTC. Translated, it gives CASSYGTGTFNEQFF.

This chain uses TRBV7-8 with TRBJ1-2; D perhaps matches TRBD1 (6 bases). V lost 10 bases, J lost 5 bases, and 14 bases lay in between. Germline V CDR1 and CDR2: SGHVS, FQNEAQ. This CDR3 has 12 residues. CDR3 nucleotide sequence: TGTGCCACCGAGGACAGTTCATATGGCTACACCTTC. Its protein product is CATEDSSYGYTF.

The chain combines TRBV27 with TRBJ2-1; TRBD2 aligns across 9 bases. Losses at the gene ends were 5 bases for V and 8 bases for J; bases not matched to a gene: 10. This CDR3 comprises 15 residues. Per the germline V gene, CDR1 is MNHEY and CDR2 is SMNVEV (reference sequence). The CDR3 DNA sequence: TGTGCCAGCAGTCGACTAGCGGCGCGTGGCTATGAGCAGTTCTTC. Its protein product is CASSRLAARGYEQFF.

The chain has TRBV27 and TRBJ1-2, with D tentatively TRBD1 (5 bases). V dropped 7 bases and J dropped 7 bases, with 16 bases sitting between them. CDR1 MNHEY and CDR2 SMNVEV come from the germline V gene (reference sequence). The length of the CDR3 is 13 residues. The CDR3: CASKPGGAGGYTF. The CDR3, as DNA: TGTGCCAGCAAACCAGGCGGGGCAGGTGGCTACACCTTC.

The chain has TRBV6-1 and TRBJ1-5; the D is unclear. From germline, CDR1 is MNHNS and CDR2 SASEGT. The V end lost 1 base, the J end lost 6 bases, and 10 bases lay between the germline ends. There are 14 residues in the CDR3. The CDR3 loop reads CASSEGWEGQPQHF. DNA of the CDR3: TGTGCCAGCAGTGAAGGATGGGAGGGTCAGCCCCAGCATTTT.

By proportion, this clone is medium-sized. The CDR3 coding sequence is TGCGCCAGCAGCCAAGAAGACGGGAAACTGTTTTTT. Protein: CASSQEDGKLFF. V gene TRBV4-3 combines with J gene TRBJ1-4, with no clear D. The germline V gene has CDR1 LGHNA and CDR2 YSLEER. V gave up 0 bases and J gave up 11 bases, with 7 bases separating them. CDR3 length: 12 amino acids.

The chain employs TRBV28 and TRBJ1-5; D may be TRBD1 (6 bases). V was clipped by 6 bases and J by 5 bases, with 20 bases between them. The CDR3 runs 16 residues. Germline V gene sequence: CDR1 MDHEN, CDR2 SYDVKM. DNA of the CDR3: TGTGCCAGCAGCCTATCAACAGGGAGGGGCGATCAGCCCCAGCATTTT. Its protein is CASSLSTGRGDQPQHF.

The chain recombines TRBV5-1 with TRBJ2-7, with 10 nucleotides matching TRBD1. The CDR3 is 14 residues long. CDR1 and CDR2 (germline): SGHRS, YFSETQ. J gave up 4 bases and V 4 bases, and 5 bases lay outside the gene matches. The CDR3 reads CASSTGQGSYEQYF. The CDR3 DNA follows: TGCGCCAGCAGCACGGGACAGGGGAGTTACGAGCAGTACTTC.

This chain uses TRBV15 with TRBJ1-2; 8 nucleotides line up with TRBD1. CDR1 is LNHNV, CDR2 YYDKDF, per germline (reference sequence). V lost 5 bases to trimming and J lost 4 bases; unmatched junction nucleotides: 6. CDR3 size: 14 residues. In nucleotides, the CDR3 is TGTGCCACCAGCGACCGGACAGGGCCCTATGGCTACACCTTC. Translation: CATSDRTGPYGYTF.